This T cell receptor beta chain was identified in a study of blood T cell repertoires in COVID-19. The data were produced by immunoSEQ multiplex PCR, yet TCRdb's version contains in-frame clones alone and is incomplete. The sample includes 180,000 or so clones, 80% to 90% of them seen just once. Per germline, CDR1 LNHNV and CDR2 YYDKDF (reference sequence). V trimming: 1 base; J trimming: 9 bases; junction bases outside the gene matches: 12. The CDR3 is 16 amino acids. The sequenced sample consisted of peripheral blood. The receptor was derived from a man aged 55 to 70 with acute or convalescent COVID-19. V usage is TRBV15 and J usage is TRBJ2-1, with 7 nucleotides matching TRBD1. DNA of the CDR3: TGTGCCACCAGCAGAGGCGATATGGGGACAGTCTCTGAGCAGTTCTTC. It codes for CATSRGDMGTVSEQFF.